Listed here are 10 T cell receptor beta chains from one sample, sequenced in a study of T cell responses to AZD1222 COVID-19 vaccine. The data were produced by immunoSEQ multiplex PCR, yet TCRdb's version contains in-frame clones alone and is incomplete. The sample has about 180,000 clones; around 94% are singletons. Specimen: peripheral blood, collected on day 0 of AZD1222 vaccination. The receptors were gathered from an adult in good health.

V usage is TRBV5-1 and J usage is TRBJ2-5, with D perhaps TRBD2 (6 bases). V was cut by 1 base and J by 5 bases, with 18 bases left in between. Germline-derived CDR1 and CDR2 are SGHRS and YFSETQ. CDR3 length: 16 residues. The CDR3 region is CASSLQPGLAGETQYF. The CDR3 DNA sequence: TGCGCCAGCAGCTTGCAACCGGGGCTGGCGGGGGAGACCCAGTACTTC.

The chain employs TRBV12-5 and TRBJ2-5; perhaps TRBD2 as D (6 bases). CDR3 size: 17 residues. The germline gives CDR1 LGHNT, CDR2 FRNRAP. V lost 3 bases to trimming and J lost 4 bases, with 21 bases between them. CDR3 DNA sequence: TGTGCTAGTGGTTTCTCCGGTGCGGGTCTCGGGGGAGAGACCCAGTACTTC. This translates into CASGFSGAGLGGETQYF.

This clone appeared once. The chain carries TRBV6-5 and TRBJ1-1; unclear D gene. The ends were cut back, 10 bases at V and 4 bases at J, with 10 bases in the middle. CDR1 is MNHEY, CDR2 SVGAGI, per germline. This CDR3 has 11 amino acids. The CDR3 DNA reads as TGTGCCATCTCGCGGGGCACTGAAGCTTTCTTT. It codes for CAISRGTEAFF.

V usage is TRBV6-4 and J usage is TRBJ2-3; 7 bases map to TRBD2. Germline V gene sequence: CDR1 MRHNA, CDR2 SNTAGT. This CDR3 spans 13 amino acids. J was trimmed by 4 bases and V by 6 bases; bases with no gene match: 4. The CDR3: CASSFGGADTQYF. CDR3 coding DNA: TGTGCCAGCAGCTTTGGGGGGGCAGATACGCAGTATTTT.

V and J are TRBV5-1 and TRBJ2-4, with 9 bases fitting TRBD2. Germline-derived CDR1 and CDR2 are SGHRS and YFSETQ. The V segment lost 2 bases and the J segment 0 bases; nucleotides outside the gene matches: 12. The CDR3 is 19 residues long. This CDR3 is CASSLSVTTSGLAKNIQYF. The CDR3 bases are TGCGCCAGCAGCTTATCTGTTACTACTAGCGGGCTAGCCAAAAACATTCAGTACTTC.

The V gene is TRBV27, the J gene TRBJ2-7; the D is unclear. Trimming pared 3 bases from V and 6 bases from J, leaving 6 bases between. Per the germline V gene, CDR1 is MNHEY and CDR2 is SMNVEV (reference sequence). CDR3 length: 11 amino acids. CDR3 sequence reads: CASSFGSEQYF. The CDR3 bases are TGTGCCAGCAGTTTCGGATCCGAGCAGTACTTC.

The CDR3 bases are TGTGCCAGCAGTTTTCGCGGTACCGCCTACAATGAGCAGTTCTTC. It translates to CASSFRGTAYNEQFF. V is TRBV28 and J is TRBJ2-1, with D unresolved. Germline V gives CDR1 MDHEN, CDR2 SYDVKM. V was shortened by 3 bases and J by 2 bases, with 11 bases between the two germline ends. This CDR3 is 15 amino acids long.

The chain carries TRBV3-1 (or the pseudogene TRBV3-2) and TRBJ2-1; maybe TRBD1 (5 bases). Germline V gives CDR1 LGHDT, CDR2 YNNKEL (reference sequence). The CDR3 is 13 amino acids. V dropped 4 bases and J dropped 11 bases, with 15 bases sitting between them. CDR3 DNA: TGTGCCAGCAGCCGGGGCACAAACGATCAGCAGTTCTTC. Its protein product is CASSRGTNDQQFF.

The chain has TRBV5-1 and TRBJ1-3; a weak D match, TRBD1 (5 bases). The CDR3 extends over 14 amino acids. Trimming took 0 bases from V and 9 from J, leaving 13 bases between them. Germline V gives CDR1 SGHRS, CDR2 YFSETQ. CDR3 residues: CASSLGRGPGTIYF. The CDR3 DNA reads TGCGCCAGCAGCTTGGGCCGGGGACCTGGCACCATATATTTT.

The CDR3 sequence is CATSDPTGGGNTGELFF. The CDR3 DNA follows: TGTGCCACCAGTGACCCGACAGGGGGCGGAAACACCGGGGAGCTGTTTTTT. The chain carries TRBV24-1 and TRBJ2-2, with 10 nucleotides matching TRBD1. CDR1 and CDR2 from the germline V gene are KGHDR and SFDVKD. The CDR3 has 17 amino acids. V lost 4 bases and J lost 2; bases outside the gene matches: 6.